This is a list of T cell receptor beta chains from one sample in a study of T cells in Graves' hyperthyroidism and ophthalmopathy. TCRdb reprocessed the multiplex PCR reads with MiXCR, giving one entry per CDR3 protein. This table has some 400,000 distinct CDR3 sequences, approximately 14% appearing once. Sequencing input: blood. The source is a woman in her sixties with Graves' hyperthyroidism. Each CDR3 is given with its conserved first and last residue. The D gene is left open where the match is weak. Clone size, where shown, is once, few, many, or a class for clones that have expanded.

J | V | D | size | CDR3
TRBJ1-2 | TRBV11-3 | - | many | CASSLGPGISSYGYTF
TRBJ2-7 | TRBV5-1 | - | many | CASSPRKGADYEQYF
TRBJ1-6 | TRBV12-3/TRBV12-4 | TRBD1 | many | CASSRDRGNYNSPLHF
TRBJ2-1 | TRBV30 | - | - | CAWSTGNGNEQFF
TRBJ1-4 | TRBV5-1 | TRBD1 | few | CASSLGTGDEKLFF
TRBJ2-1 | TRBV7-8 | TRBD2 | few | CASSLLAGSYNEQFF
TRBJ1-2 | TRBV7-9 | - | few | CASSLTGTYGYTF
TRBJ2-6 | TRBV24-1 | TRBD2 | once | CATSDGEGTRRFSGANVLTF
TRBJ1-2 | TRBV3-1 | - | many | CASTGPTGGYTF
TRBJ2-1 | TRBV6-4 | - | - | CASSAGGARNEQFF
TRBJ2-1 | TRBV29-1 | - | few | CSVAPWLGNEQFF
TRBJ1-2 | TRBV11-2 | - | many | CASRLGEGYGYTF
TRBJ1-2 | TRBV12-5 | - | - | CASGLVPNGGYTF
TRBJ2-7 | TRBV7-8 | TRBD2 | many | CASSLLSSGFSYEQYF
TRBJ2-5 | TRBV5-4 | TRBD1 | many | CASRGQGSSRETQYF
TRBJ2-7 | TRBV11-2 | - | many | CASSLDPRWGYEQYF
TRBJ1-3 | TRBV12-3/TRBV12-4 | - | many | CASSWDVTGNTIYF
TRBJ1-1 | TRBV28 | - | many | CASRPPGTPKAFF
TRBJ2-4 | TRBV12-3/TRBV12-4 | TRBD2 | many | CASSPRGGPKNIQYF
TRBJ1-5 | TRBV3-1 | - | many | CASSRMDGGGPQHF
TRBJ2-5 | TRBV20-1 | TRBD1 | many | CSARTGDQETQYF
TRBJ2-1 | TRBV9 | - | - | CASSSRDWDNEQFF
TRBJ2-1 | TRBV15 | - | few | CATSRVGSSGAGYGQFF
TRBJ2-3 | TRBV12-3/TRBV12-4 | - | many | CASSFWDTQYF
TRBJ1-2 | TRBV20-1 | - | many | CSASPGTGYTF
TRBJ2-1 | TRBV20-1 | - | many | CSARDPGVGEQFF
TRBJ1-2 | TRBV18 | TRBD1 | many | CASSPAGTGYGYTF
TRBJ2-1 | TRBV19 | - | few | CASSGLQGNEQFF
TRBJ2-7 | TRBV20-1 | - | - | CSAPVGGSSYEQYF
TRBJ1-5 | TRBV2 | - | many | CASSDGGGGNQPQHF
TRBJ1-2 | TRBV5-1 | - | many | CASSPRTNYGYTF
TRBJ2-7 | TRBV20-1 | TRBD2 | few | CSASGRAGSEQYF
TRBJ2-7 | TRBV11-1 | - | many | CASSLSGDEQYF
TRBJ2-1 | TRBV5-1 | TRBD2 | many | CASSPYRLAGASYNEQFF
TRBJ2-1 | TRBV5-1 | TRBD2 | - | CASSLGGLADYNEQFF
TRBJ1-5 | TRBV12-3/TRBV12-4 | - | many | CASSLAGQSYSNQPQHF
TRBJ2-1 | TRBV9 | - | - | CASSRDGYNEQFF
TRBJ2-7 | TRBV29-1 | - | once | CSVEDGGSSYEQYF
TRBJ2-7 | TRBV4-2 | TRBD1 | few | CASSLRPETGNEQYF
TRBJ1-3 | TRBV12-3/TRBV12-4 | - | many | CASSLKGQSSGNTIYF
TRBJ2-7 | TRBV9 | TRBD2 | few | CASSLGLGESSYEQYF
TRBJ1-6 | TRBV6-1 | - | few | CASSENFNSPLHF
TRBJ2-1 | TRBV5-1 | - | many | CASSLAGSSSYNEQFF
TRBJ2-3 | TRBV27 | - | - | CASGLTWGGTDTQYF
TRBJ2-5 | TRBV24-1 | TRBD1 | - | CATSDWDRGQETQYF
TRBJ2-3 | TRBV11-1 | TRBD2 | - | CASSFASGSVDTQYF